The 17 T cell receptor beta chains given below trace back to one sample, sequenced in a study of CD8 T cells in ankylosing spondylitis. From the 5' RACE reads, TCRdb called clonotypes with MiXCR, one entry per CDR3 protein. This sample has just over 350,000 distinct CDR3 sequences, with 20% to 25% found just once. Sequenced input: blood, either unsorted or a sorted T cell fraction (not recorded which). These receptors came from a male donor with ankylosing spondylitis or in good health (not recorded which).

This clonotype has more than one count but fewer than ten. Germline is not matched at one junction end, which may reflect a read error. The chain links TRBV3-1 to TRBJ2-1, with TRBD1 matching 8 bases. This CDR3 region has 16 residues. Per germline, CDR1 LGHDT and CDR2 YNNKEL (reference sequence). CDR3 sequence: CATSQSARTGNNEQFF. The CDR3 DNA reads TGTGCCACCAGCCAATCCGCGAGGACAGGGAACAATGAGCAGTTCTTC.

This clonotype was observed a few times. This chain links TRBV4-2 with TRBJ1-1; 9 nucleotides align to TRBD1. V was clipped by 4 bases and J by 7 bases; unmatched bases: 7. CDR1 is LGHNA, CDR2 YNFKEQ, per germline. This CDR3 region has 14 residues. The CDR3 region has the DNA TGTGCCAGCAGCCCGGACAGGGGAAAAGGTGAAGCTTTCTTT. Translation: CASSPDRGKGEAFF.

This clonotype was seen more than once but under ten times. The rearrangement uses TRBV20-1 and TRBJ2-7; D perhaps matches TRBD1 (7 bases). Germline CDR1 and CDR2: DFQATT and SNEGSKA (reference sequence). V was cut by 3 bases and J by 3 bases, with 12 bases left in between. This CDR3 has 13 amino acids. The CDR3 loop is CSASSQGGYEQYF. The CDR3 DNA is TGCAGTGCTAGTAGCCAGGGGGGCTACGAGCAGTACTTC.

V and J are TRBV12-3 or TRBV12-4 and TRBJ2-5, with 7 bases lining up with TRBD1. This CDR3 comprises 13 residues. The junction had 9 bases not matched to a gene; V was cut back by 7 bases and J by 7 bases. The CDR3 loop reads CASTEQAGGTQYF. The CDR3 DNA is TGTGCCAGCACAGAACAGGCAGGGGGGACCCAGTACTTC.

This clonotype has a handful of counts. V gene TRBV12-3 or TRBV12-4 combines with J gene TRBJ2-3; a possible D gene is TRBD1 (7 bases). V lost 3 bases and J 4 bases, leaving 14 bases between the germline ends. The CDR3 length is 15 residues. The CDR3 nucleotides are TGTGCCAGCAGTTTTTCAGGGGGGTCGGCAGATACGCAGTATTTT. As protein: CASSFSGGSADTQYF.

The chain links TRBV28 to TRBJ2-7, with 7 bases aligning to TRBD1. The V segment lost 6 bases and the J segment 1 base; nucleotides outside the gene matches: 9. CDR3 length: 15 amino acids. Looked up from germline, CDR1 is MDHEN and CDR2 is SYDVKM. CDR3 residues: CASSPPGQLSYEQYF. CDR3 in DNA: TGTGCCAGCAGCCCCCCGGGACAGTTATCCTACGAGCAGTACTTC.

The gene calls are TRBV12-3 or TRBV12-4 and TRBJ2-1; 9 bases are shared with TRBD1. V lost 7 bases, J lost 0 bases, and 4 bases stayed unmatched. The CDR3 extends over 15 amino acids. The CDR3 DNA reads TGTGCCAGCACCCCACAGGGGGCCTCCTACAATGAGCAGTTCTTC. Translated, it gives CASTPQGASYNEQFF.

The chain uses TRBV12-3 or TRBV12-4 and TRBJ1-5; D remains ambiguous. V lost 11 bases, J lost 7 bases, and 9 bases lay in between. The CDR3 loop spans 10 amino acids. CDR3 loop: CASGGQPQHF. CDR3 bases: TGTGCCTCGGGAGGACAGCCCCAGCATTTT.

This clonotype was found a few times. This chain links TRBV7-9 with TRBJ2-7; 7 bases agree with TRBD2. The CDR3 sequence is 14 residues long. CDR1 and CDR2 (germline): SEHNR, FQNEAQ (reference sequence). The V and J ends lost 1 base and 7 bases, in that order; junction bases with no gene match: 7. The chain's CDR3 is CASSLVRGVREQYF. The DNA for the CDR3 is TGTGCCAGCAGCTTAGTTCGGGGGGTGAGGGAGCAGTACTTC.

The chain combines TRBV7-9 with TRBJ2-7, with D tentatively TRBD1 (6 bases). Deletions cut 6 bases from V and 7 bases from J, with 19 bases between. The CDR3 spans 14 residues. The V gene's germline CDR1 is SEHNR and CDR2 FQNEAQ (reference sequence). The CDR3 region is CASRQGQLGSEQYF. The CDR3 DNA reads as TGTGCCAGCAGACAAGGACAGCTGGGGAGTGAGCAGTACTTC.

The chain combines TRBV21-1 with TRBJ2-2; the table's D call, TRBD2, was not checked against the DNA. TRBV21-1 is a pseudogene. The CDR3 length is 15 residues. The CDR3 is CASSKGGVSTGELFF. The CDR3 coding sequence is TGTGCCAGCAGCAAAGGCGGGGTCTCCACCGGGGAGCTGTTTTTT.

This clonotype was observed at least ten times. The chain carries TRBV12-3 or TRBV12-4 and TRBJ2-1, with D unresolved. CDR3 size: 14 residues. V was pared by 2 bases and J by 4 bases, with 9 bases between. The CDR3 region has the DNA TGTGCCAGCAGTTTAAGCAGATTATACAATGAGCAGTTCTTC. Translation gives CASSLSRLYNEQFF.

The chain is built from TRBV4-1 and TRBJ2-7, with TRBD2 matching over 10 bases. J was trimmed by 2 bases and V by 4 bases; bases with no gene match: 5. Germline V gene data show CDR1 as MGHRA and CDR2 as YSYEKL. The CDR3 runs 15 residues. This CDR3 reads CASSPIAGGPYEQYF. The CDR3, as DNA: TGCGCCAGCAGCCCTATAGCGGGGGGCCCCTACGAGCAGTACTTC.

The genes are TRBV28 and TRBJ2-1; D is perhaps TRBD2 (6 bases). There are 15 residues in the CDR3. V was cut by 3 bases and J by 6 bases, with 15 bases left in between. Germline-derived CDR1 and CDR2 are MDHEN and SYDVKM. The DNA of the CDR3 is TGTGCCAGCAGTTTCTTGCGGGAATCGGGCAATGAGCAGTTCTTC. It yields the protein CASSFLRESGNEQFF.

This rearrangement joins TRBV4-2 to TRBJ2-3, with TRBD2 matching over 8 bases. Per germline, CDR1 LGHNA and CDR2 YNFKEQ. Trimming at V came to 1 base and at J to 0 bases, leaving 18 bases not matched to a gene. The CDR3 length is 21 residues. The chain's CDR3 is CASSQGWVDGSGGTSTDTQYF. The CDR3 region has the DNA TGTGCCAGCAGCCAAGGATGGGTGGATGGGAGCGGGGGTACTAGCACAGATACGCAGTATTTT.

In this sample, this clonotype turned up a few times. The chain employs TRBV5-1 and TRBJ2-5, with 7 bases aligning to TRBD2. Germline lookup yields CDR1 SGHRS and CDR2 YFSETQ. The trim removed 3 bases at V and 1 base at J, leaving 3 bases unmatched. CDR3 size: 14 residues. Here the CDR3 DNA reads TGCGCCAGCAGCTGGAGGGAGGGCCAAGAGACCCAGTACTTC. Protein: CASSWREGQETQYF.

In this sample, this clonotype turned up a few times. The chain is built from TRBV13 and TRBJ2-7; 12 nucleotides align to TRBD2. CDR1 is PRHDT and CDR2 is FYEKMQ in the germline V gene (reference sequence). The CDR3 extends over 22 amino acids. Losses at the gene ends were 4 bases for V and 0 bases for J; bases not matched to a gene: 22. The CDR3: CASSSLAGGNTILPHVSYEQYF. The CDR3 coding sequence is TGTGCCAGCAGCTCTCTAGCGGGGGGGAACACTATCTTACCACATGTCTCCTACGAGCAGTACTTC.